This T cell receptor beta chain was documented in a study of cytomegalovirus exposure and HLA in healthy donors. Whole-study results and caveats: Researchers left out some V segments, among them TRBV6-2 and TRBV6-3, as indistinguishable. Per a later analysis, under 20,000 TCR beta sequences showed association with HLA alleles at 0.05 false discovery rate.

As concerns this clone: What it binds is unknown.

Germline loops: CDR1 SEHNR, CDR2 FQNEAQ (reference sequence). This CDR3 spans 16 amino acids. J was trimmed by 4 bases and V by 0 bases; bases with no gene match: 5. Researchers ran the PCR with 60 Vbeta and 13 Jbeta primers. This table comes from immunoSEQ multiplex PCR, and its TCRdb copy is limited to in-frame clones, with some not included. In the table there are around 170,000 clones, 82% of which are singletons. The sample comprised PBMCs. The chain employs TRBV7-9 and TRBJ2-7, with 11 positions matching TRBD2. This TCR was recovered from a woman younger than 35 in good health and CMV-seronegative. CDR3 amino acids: CASSLALASGRYEQYF. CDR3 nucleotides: TGTGCCAGCAGCTTAGCTCTTGCTAGCGGGAGGTACGAGCAGTACTTC.